The following is a T cell receptor (beta chain) sequence with its context. Its specificity is unknown. The sample comes from a study of T-cell reconstitution after alpha-beta-depleted transplantation in children. Whole-study results and caveats: When one year had passed after transplant, most T-cell counts and diversity came from newly produced T cells. Some patients showed high day-60 TCRbeta diversity, which derived from surviving recipient T cells and thymic progenitors. After transplant, at about two months, alpha-beta T cells were reportedly derived from several hundred expanded graft clones.

For TCRbeta, the library was prepared with unique molecular identifiers. MiXCR was run by TCRdb on the PCR reads, yielding one entry per CDR3 protein. The table lists around 370,000 distinct CDR3 sequences, 15% to 20% of them singletons, with just over 40% in the top ten. This CDR3 is 14 amino acids long. Germline V CDR1 and CDR2: SQVTM, ANQGSEA. Trimming at V came to 7 bases and at J to 2 bases, leaving 10 bases not matched to a gene. The specimen was PBMCs, mostly from graft donor cells, collected 360 days after TCRalphabeta/CD19-depleted stem cell transplant. This sequence originates from a male patient between 2 and 9 years old who had a stem cell transplant for acute lymphoblastic leukemia, so the T cells may come from the graft donor. The chain is built from TRBV29-1 and TRBJ1-1; TRBD1 agrees at 7 bases. CDR3 bases: TGCAGCGCGTCCCGGGACAGCGTCAACACTGAAGCTTTCTTT. This codes for CSASRDSVNTEAFF.